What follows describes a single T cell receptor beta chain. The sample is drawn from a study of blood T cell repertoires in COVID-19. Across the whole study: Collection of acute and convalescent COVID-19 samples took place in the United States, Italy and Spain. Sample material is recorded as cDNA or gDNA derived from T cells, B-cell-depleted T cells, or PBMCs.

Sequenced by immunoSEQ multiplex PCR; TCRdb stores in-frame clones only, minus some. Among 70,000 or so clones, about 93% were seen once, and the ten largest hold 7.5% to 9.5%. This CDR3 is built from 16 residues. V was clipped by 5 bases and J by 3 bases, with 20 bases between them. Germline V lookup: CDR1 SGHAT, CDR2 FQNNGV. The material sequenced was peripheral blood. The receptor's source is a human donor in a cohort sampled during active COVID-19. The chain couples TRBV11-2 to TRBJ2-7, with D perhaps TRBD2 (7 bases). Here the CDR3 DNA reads TGTGCCAGCAGCCTAGCGCGGGGGCCTGGGTTCTACGAGCAGTACTTC. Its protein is CASSLARGPGFYEQYF.